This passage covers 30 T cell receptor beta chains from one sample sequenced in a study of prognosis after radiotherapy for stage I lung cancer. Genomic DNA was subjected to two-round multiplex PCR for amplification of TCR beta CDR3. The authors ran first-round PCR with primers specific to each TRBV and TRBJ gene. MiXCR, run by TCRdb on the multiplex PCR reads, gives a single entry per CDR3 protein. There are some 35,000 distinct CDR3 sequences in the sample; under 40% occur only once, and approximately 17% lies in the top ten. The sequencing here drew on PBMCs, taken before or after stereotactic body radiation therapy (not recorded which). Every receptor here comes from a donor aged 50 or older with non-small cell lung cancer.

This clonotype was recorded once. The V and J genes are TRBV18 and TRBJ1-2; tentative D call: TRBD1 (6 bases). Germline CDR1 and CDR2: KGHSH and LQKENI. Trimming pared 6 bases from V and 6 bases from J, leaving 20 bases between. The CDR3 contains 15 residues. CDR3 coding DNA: TGTGCCAGCTCCCCCCTCAGGGGAGTTGGGGATGGCTACACCTTC. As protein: CASSPLRGVGDGYTF.

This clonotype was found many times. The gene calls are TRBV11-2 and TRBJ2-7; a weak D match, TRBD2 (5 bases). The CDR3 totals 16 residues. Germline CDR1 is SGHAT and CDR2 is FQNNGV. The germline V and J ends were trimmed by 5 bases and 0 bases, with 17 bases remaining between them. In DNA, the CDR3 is TGTGCCAGCAGCACCATTCGGGGTCAGCGCTCCTACGAGCAGTACTTC. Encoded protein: CASSTIRGQRSYEQYF.

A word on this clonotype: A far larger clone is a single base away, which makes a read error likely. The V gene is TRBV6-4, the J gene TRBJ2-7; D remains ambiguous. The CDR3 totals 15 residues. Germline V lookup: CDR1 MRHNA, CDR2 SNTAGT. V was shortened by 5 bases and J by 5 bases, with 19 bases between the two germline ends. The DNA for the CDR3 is TGTGCCAGCAGTTCCCTTATTTTGAAGGGCCACGAGCAGTACTTC. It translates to CASSSLILKGHEQYF.

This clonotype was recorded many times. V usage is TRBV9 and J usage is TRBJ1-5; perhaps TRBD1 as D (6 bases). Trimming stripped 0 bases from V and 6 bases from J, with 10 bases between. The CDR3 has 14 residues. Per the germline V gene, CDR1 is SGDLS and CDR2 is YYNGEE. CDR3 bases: TGTGCCAGCAGCGTAGGCGGGGGCAGTCAGCCCCAGCATTTT. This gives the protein CASSVGGGSQPQHF.

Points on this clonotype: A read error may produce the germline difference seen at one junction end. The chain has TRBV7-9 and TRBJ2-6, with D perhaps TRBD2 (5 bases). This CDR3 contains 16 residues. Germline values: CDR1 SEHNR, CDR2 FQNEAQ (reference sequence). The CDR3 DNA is TGTGCCGGCAGCTTAGCGTCGAGATCTTGGGCCAACGTCCTGACTTTC. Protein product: CAGSLASRSWANVLTF.

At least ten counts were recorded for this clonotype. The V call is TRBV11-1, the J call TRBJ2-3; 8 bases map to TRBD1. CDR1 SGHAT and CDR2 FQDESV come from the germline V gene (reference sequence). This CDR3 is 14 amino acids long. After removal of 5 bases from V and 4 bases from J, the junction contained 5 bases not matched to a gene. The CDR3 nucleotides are TGTGCCAGCAGCCCCGGACAGGGAGCAGATACGCAGTATTTT. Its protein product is CASSPGQGADTQYF.

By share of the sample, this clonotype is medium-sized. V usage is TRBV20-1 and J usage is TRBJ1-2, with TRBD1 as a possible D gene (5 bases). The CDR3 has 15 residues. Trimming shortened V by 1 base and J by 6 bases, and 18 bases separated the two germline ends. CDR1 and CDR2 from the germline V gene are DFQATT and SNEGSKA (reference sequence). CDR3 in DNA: TGCAGTGCTAGAGCGGTCAATACCCCGGGGCATGGCTACACCTTC. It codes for CSARAVNTPGHGYTF.

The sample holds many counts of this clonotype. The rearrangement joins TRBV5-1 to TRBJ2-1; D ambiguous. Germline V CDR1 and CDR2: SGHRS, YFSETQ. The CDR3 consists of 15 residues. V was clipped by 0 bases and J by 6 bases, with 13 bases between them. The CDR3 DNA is TGCGCCAGCAGCTTGGCATTGGGCCTTCTCAATGAGCAGTTCTTC. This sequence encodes CASSLALGLLNEQFF.

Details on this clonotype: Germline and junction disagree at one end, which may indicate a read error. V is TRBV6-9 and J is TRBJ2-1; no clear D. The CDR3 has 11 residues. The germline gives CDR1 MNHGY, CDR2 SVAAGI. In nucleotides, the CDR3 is TGTGCCGGCAGTTGTAACAATGAGCAGTTCTTC. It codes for CAGSCNNEQFF.

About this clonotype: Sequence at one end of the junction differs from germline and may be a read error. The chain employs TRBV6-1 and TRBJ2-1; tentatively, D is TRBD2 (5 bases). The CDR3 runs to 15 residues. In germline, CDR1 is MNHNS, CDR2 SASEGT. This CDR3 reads CASSESAGCYNDQFF. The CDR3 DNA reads TGTGCCAGCAGTGAGTCGGCGGGCTGTTACAATGATCAGTTCTTC.

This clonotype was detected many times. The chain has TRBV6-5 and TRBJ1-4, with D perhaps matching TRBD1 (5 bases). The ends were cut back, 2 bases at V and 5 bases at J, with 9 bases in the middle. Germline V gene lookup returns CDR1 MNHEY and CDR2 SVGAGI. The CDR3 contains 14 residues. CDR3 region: CASSYGGGNEKLFF. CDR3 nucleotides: TGTGCCAGCAGTTACGGGGGGGGGAATGAAAAACTGTTTTTT.

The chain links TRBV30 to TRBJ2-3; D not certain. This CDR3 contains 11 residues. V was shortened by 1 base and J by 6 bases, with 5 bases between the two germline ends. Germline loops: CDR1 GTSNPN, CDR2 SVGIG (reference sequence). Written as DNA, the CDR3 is TGTGCCTGGAGTGCTAGGGATACGCAGTATTTT. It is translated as CAWSARDTQYF.

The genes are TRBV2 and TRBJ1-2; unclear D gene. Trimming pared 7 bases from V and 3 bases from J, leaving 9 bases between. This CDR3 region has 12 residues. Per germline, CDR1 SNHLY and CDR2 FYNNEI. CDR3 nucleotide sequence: TGTGCCAGCACCCAAGGGTACTATGGCTACACCTTC. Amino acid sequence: CASTQGYYGYTF.

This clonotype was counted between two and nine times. The CDR3 nucleotides read TGTGCCAGCAAAAATAACAGGGCGGTTGTCGGGCTGTTTTTT. It yields the protein CASKNNRAVVGLFF. The chain links TRBV6-1 to TRBJ2-2; tentatively, D is TRBD1 (6 bases). The V and J ends lost 7 bases and 13 bases respectively, with 22 bases between them. Looked up from germline, CDR1 is MNHNS and CDR2 is SASEGT. The CDR3 runs 14 residues.

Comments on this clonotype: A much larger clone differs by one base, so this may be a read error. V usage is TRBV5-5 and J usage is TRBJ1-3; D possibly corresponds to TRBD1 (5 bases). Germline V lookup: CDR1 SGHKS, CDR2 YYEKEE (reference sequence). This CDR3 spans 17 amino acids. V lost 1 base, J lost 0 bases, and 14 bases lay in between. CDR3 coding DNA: TGTGCCAGCAGCTTGTGTGTGGGGCCGAGCTCTGGAAACACCATATATTTT. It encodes CASSLCVGPSSGNTIYF.

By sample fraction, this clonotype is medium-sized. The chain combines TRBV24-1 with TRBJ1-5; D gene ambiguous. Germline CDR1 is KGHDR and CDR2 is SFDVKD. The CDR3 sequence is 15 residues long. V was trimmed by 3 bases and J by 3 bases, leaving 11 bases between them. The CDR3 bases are TGTGCCACCAGTGATCTACGGGAAGCCAATCAGCCCCAGCATTTT. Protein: CATSDLREANQPQHF.

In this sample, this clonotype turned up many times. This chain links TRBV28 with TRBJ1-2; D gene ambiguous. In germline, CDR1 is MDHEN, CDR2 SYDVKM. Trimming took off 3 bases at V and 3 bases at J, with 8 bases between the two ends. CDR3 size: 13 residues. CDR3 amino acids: CASSFTGYYGYTF. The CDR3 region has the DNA TGTGCCAGCAGTTTCACCGGGTACTATGGCTACACCTTC.

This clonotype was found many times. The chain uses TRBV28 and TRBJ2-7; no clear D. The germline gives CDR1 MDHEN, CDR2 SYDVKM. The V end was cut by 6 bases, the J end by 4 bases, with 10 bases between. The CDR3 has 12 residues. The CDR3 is CASSFRRYEQYF. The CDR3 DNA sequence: TGTGCCAGCAGCTTCCGACGTTACGAGCAGTACTTC.

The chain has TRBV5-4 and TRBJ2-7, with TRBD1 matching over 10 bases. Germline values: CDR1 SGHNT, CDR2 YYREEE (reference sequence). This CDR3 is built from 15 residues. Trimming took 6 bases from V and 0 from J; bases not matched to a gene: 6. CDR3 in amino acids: CASISGQGISYEQYF. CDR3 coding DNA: TGTGCCAGCATCTCGGGACAGGGGATCTCCTACGAGCAGTACTTC.

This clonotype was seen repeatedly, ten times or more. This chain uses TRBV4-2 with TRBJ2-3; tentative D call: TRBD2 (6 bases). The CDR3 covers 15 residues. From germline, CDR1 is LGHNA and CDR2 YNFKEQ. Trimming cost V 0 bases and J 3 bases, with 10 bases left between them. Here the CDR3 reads CASSQDPGVTDTQYF. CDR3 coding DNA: TGTGCCAGCAGCCAAGATCCGGGAGTTACAGATACGCAGTATTTT.

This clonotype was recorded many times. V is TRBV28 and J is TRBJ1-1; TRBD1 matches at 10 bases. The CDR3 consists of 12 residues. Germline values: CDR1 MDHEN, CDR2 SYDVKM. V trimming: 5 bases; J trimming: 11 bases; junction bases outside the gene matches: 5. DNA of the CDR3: TGTGCCAGCAGTCGACAGGGGGCGCGGGCTTTCTTT. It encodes CASSRQGARAFF.

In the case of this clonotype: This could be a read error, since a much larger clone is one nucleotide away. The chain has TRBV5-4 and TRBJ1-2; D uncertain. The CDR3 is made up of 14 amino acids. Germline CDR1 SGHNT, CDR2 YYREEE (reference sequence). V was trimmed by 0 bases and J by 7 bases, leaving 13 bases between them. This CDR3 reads CASSLDLSASGYTF. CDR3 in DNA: TGTGCCAGCAGCTTGGACCTTTCGGCGTCTGGCTACACCTTC.

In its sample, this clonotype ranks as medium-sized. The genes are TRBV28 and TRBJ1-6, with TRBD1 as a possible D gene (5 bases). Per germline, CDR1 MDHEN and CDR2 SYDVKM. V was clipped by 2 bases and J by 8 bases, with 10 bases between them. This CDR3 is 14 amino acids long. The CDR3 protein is CASSLGQGYSPLHF. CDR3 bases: TGTGCCAGCAGTTTAGGGCAGGGCTATTCACCCCTCCACTTT.

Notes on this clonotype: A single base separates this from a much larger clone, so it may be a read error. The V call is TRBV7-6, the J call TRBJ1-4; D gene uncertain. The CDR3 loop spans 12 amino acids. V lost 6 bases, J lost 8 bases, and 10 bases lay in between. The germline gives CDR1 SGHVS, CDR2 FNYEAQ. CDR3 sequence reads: CASRMGGEKLFF. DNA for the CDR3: TGTGCCAGCAGAATGGGCGGGGAAAAACTGTTTTTT.

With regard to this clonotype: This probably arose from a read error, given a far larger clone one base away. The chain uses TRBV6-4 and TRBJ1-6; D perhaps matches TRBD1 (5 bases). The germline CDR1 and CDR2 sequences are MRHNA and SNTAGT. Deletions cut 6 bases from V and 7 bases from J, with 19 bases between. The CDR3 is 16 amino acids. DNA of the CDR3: TGTGCCAGCAGCGTCACCCCCGTGGGGGGGAATTCACCCCTCCACTTT. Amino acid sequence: CASSVTPVGGNSPLHF.

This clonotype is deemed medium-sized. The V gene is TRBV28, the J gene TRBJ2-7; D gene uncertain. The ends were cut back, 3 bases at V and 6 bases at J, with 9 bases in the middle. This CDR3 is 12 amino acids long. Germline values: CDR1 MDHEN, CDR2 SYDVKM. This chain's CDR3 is CASSFSVLEQYF. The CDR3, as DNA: TGTGCCAGCAGTTTTTCGGTCCTCGAGCAGTACTTC. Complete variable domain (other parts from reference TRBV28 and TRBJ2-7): DVKVTQSSRYLVKRTGEKVFLECVQDMDHENMFWYRQDPGLGLRLIYFSYDVKMKEKGDIPEGYSVSREKKERFSLILESASTNQTSMYLCASSFSVLEQYFGPGTRLTVT.

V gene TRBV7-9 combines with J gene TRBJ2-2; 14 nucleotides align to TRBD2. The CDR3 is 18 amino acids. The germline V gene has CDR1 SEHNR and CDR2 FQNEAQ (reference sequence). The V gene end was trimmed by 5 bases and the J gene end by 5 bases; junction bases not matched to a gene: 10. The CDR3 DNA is TGTGCCAGCAGCACCCGGACTAGCGGGAGGACTACAACCGGGGAGCTGTTTTTT. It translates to CASSTRTSGRTTTGELFF.

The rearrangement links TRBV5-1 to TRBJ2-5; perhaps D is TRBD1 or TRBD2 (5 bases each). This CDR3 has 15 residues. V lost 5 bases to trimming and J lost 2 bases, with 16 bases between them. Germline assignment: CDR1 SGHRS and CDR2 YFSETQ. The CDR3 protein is CASRTVGVPQETQYF. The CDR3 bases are TGCGCCAGCAGAACTGTGGGGGTCCCACAAGAGACCCAGTACTTC.

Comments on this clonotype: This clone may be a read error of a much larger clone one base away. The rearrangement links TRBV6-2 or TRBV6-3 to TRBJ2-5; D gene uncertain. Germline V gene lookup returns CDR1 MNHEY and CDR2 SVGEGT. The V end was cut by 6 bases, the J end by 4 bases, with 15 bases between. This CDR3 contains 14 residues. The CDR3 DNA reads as TGTGCCAGCAGCCTAACACAGTGTATAGAGACCCAGTACTTC. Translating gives CASSLTQCIETQYF.

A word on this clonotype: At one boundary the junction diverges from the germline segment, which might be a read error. The CDR3 DNA reads as TGTGCCATTCGGACGTGTAATTCACCCCTCCACTTC. It codes for CAIRTCNSPLHF. V usage is TRBV6-1 and J usage is TRBJ1-6; D is unclear. Germline V CDR1 and CDR2: MNHNS, SASEGT. This CDR3 is built from 12 residues.